This entry describes one T cell receptor beta chain. The data were obtained in a study of blood T cell repertoires in COVID-19. Across the study: Material from acute and convalescent COVID-19 was sourced from the United States, Italy and Spain. Nucleic acid was either cDNA or gDNA, and it came from T cells, B-cell-depleted T cells, or PBMCs.

Per the original methods: For nucleated cells, counts were estimated from reference gene primer amplification. This table comes from immunoSEQ multiplex PCR, and its TCRdb copy is limited to in-frame clones, with some not included. From that table come the V and J calls and clone size; the DNA was used to work out D and trimming. Found here are around 72,000 clones, roughly 88% of them singletons; the top ten hold 5% to 7%. Looked up from germline, CDR1 is SGHAT and CDR2 is FQNNGV. The CDR3 contains 16 residues. V was cut by 1 base and J by 8 bases, with 18 bases left in between. Material for sequencing was peripheral blood. This TCR was sampled from a woman between 65 and 79 years old with acute or convalescent COVID-19. The chain joins TRBV11-2 to TRBJ1-5, with D uncertain. The CDR3 region is CASSLGPTPVVEPQHF. CDR3 bases: TGTGCCAGCAGCTTAGGCCCAACACCCGTGGTGGAGCCCCAGCATTTT.